Listed here are 7 T cell receptor beta chains from one sample, sequenced in a study of T cell repertoires in cytomegalovirus infection. TCRdb independently ran MiXCR on the reads; one entry per CDR3 protein. The sample has roughly 110,000 distinct CDR3 sequences, 30% seen once. No antigen is known for these receptors. The sequenced sample was CD8+ T cells from cultured PBMCs, obtained from culture after CMV antigen stimulation. These receptors all stem from a human donor in good health (CMV status not recorded). Some clones in this sample may be carry-over from other donors' samples.

The CDR3 DNA follows: TGCAGCATAAAAGGGATTTCTGCCTACAATGAGCAGTTCTTC. Protein sequence: CSIKGISAYNEQFF. J is TRBJ2-1 and V is TRBV20-1; no definite D call. The CDR3 extends over 14 amino acids. Germline CDR1 DFQATT, CDR2 SNEGSKA (reference sequence).

The chain combines TRBV4-1 with TRBJ2-7, with 7 bases matching TRBD1. The length of the CDR3 is 15 residues. J was trimmed by 0 bases and V by 5 bases; bases with no gene match: 7. Germline lookup yields CDR1 MGHRA and CDR2 YSYEKL. This CDR3 reads CASSIGQDYSYEQYF. CDR3 sequence (DNA): TGCGCCAGCAGCATAGGACAGGATTACTCCTACGAGCAGTACTTC.

By share, this clonotype counts as medium-sized. The chain combines TRBV27 with TRBJ1-5, with D unclear. CDR3 length: 14 residues. Germline lookup yields CDR1 MNHEY and CDR2 SMNVEV (reference sequence). V was clipped by 0 bases and J by 0 bases, with 3 bases between them. CDR3 protein: CASSLSYSNQPQHF. The CDR3 region has the DNA TGTGCCAGCAGTTTATCGTATAGCAATCAGCCCCAGCATTTT.

This chain uses TRBV7-9 with TRBJ2-2; D gene ambiguous. This CDR3 comprises 16 residues. Germline V gene lookup returns CDR1 SEHNR and CDR2 FQNEAQ (reference sequence). Trimming removed 6 bases from V and 1 base from J, with 15 bases in between. CDR3 residues: CASRSDSTLNTGELFF. In nucleotides, the CDR3 is TGTGCCAGCAGGTCGGATTCTACGCTGAACACCGGGGAGCTGTTTTTT.

The chain is built from TRBV27 and TRBJ2-3, with D uncertain. Germline-derived CDR1 and CDR2 are MNHEY and SMNVEV (reference sequence). The CDR3 contains 14 residues. With 1 base removed from V and 0 bases from J, the gap between germline ends came to 5 bases. CDR3 sequence: CASSLLTSTDTQYF. The CDR3, as DNA: TGTGCCAGCAGTTTATTGACAAGCACAGATACGCAGTATTTT.

This clonotype was recorded at least ten times. The chain combines TRBV4-3 with TRBJ1-2, with a tentative D call TRBD1 (5 bases). Germline CDR1 and CDR2: LGHNA and YSLEER. The CDR3 is 15 amino acids. V lost 3 bases, J lost 0 bases, and 11 bases lay in between. The DNA of the CDR3 is TGCGCCAGCAGCCAGGGGCGGCGTTCTAACTATGGCTACACCTTC. Translating it yields CASSQGRRSNYGYTF.

The rearrangement joins TRBV12-3 or TRBV12-4 to TRBJ2-3, with TRBD2 matching 7 bases. The length of the CDR3 is 17 residues. Trimming took 6 bases from V and 0 from J; bases not matched to a gene: 12. CDR3 region: CASSFSPSGFSTDTQYF. CDR3 bases: TGTGCCAGCAGCTTCTCACCTAGCGGTTTTAGCACAGATACGCAGTATTTT.